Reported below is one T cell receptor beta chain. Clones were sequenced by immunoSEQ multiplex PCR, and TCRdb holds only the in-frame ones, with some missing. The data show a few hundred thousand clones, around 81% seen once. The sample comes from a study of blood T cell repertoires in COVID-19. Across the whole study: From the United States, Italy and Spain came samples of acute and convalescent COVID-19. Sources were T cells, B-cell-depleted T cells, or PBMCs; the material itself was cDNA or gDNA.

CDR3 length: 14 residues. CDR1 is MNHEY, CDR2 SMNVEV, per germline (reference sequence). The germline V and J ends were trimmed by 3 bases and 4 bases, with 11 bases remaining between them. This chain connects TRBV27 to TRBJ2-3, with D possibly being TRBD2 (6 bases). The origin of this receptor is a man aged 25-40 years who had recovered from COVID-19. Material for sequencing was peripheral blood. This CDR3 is CASSFGGTADTQYF. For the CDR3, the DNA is TGTGCCAGCAGTTTCGGGGGAACAGCAGATACGCAGTATTTT.